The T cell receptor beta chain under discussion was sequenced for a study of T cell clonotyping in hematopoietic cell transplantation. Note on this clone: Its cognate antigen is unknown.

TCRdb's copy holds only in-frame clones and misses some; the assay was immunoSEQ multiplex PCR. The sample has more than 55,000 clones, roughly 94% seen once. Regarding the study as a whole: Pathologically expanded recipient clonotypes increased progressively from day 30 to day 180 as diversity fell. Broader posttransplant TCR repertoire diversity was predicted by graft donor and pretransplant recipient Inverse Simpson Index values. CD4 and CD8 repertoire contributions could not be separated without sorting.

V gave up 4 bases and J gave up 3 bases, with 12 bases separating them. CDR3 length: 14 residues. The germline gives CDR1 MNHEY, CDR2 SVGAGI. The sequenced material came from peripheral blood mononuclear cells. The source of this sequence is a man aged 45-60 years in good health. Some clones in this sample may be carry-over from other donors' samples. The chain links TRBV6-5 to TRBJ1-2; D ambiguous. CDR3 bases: TGTGCCAGCAGTTTCCAAGGGCGTGACTATGGCTACACCTTC. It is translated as CASSFQGRDYGYTF.